Each of the 2 T cell receptor beta chains below was sequenced from the same sample in a study of cytomegalovirus exposure and HLA in healthy donors. It was with 60 Vbeta and 13 Jbeta primers that the PCR ran. Profiled with immunoSEQ multiplex PCR; TCRdb holds only in-frame clones, not every one. The sample shows about 130,000 clones, approximately 80% of them seen only once. Sequencing was performed on PBMCs. These TCRs come from a girl aged 2-15 years in good health and CMV-seronegative.

This clone was seen only once. V is TRBV11-2 and J is TRBJ2-1, with TRBD1 matching 8 bases. The germline gives CDR1 SGHAT, CDR2 FQNNGV. Trimming took 5 bases from V and 4 from J; bases not matched to a gene: 10. The CDR3 length is 16 residues. The CDR3 here is CASSPVQGDRYNEQFF. The CDR3 coding sequence is TGTGCCAGCAGCCCCGTACAGGGGGATAGATACAATGAGCAGTTCTTC. Based on the CDR3 plus reference TRBV11-2 and TRBJ2-1, the full variable domain is EAGVAQSPRYKIIEKRQSVAFWCNPISGHATLYWYQQILGQGPKLLIQFQNNGVVDDSQLPKDRFSAERLKGVDSTLKIQPAKLEDSAVYLCASSPVQGDRYNEQFFGPGTRLTVL.

The sample holds one count of this clone. This sequence joins TRBV5-1 and TRBJ2-7; unclear D gene. Germline CDR1 SGHRS, CDR2 YFSETQ. The V and J ends lost 0 bases and 2 bases respectively, with 9 bases between them. The CDR3 length is 14 residues. CDR3 region: CASSLGDIPYEQYF. DNA of the CDR3: TGCGCCAGCAGCTTGGGTGACATCCCCTACGAGCAGTACTTC.